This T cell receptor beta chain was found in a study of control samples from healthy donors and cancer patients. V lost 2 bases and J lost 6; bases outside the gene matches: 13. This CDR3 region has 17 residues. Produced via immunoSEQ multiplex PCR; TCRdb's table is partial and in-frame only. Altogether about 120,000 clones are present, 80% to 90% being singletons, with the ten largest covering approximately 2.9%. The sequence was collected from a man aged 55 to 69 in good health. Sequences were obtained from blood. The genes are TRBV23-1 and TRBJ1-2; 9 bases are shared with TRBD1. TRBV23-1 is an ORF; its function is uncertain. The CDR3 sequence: CASSQRGVTGGNNGYTF. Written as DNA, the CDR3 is TGCGCCAGCAGTCAAAGGGGAGTCACAGGGGGCAATAATGGCTACACCTTC.